This T cell receptor beta chain was retrieved from a study of cytomegalovirus exposure and HLA in healthy donors. The PCR had 60 Vbeta and 13 Jbeta primers. Produced via immunoSEQ multiplex PCR; TCRdb's table is partial and in-frame only. The sample includes 100,000 or so clones, about 15% seen only once; the top ten take about 0.8%. As for the donors, each was a healthy bone marrow donor. With 7 bases removed from V and 3 bases from J, the gap between germline ends came to 12 bases. The germline V gene has CDR1 SNHLY and CDR2 FYNNEI. This CDR3 comprises 14 residues. Regarding this clone: Its antigen is currently unknown.

Study-wide results and caveats: Per a prior analysis, the majority of TCR beta V segments were productive roughly 87% or roughly 30% of the time. Per published accounts, TCR beta sequences correctly predicted the HLA-A and HLA-B alleles of most subjects.

The chain employs TRBV2 and TRBJ1-4; D gene uncertain. Specimen: PBMCs. The receptor was isolated from a female donor in good health and CMV-seronegative. CDR3 amino acids: CASTPREPNEKLFF. The CDR3 DNA reads as TGTGCCAGCACCCCTCGGGAACCTAATGAAAAACTGTTTTTT.